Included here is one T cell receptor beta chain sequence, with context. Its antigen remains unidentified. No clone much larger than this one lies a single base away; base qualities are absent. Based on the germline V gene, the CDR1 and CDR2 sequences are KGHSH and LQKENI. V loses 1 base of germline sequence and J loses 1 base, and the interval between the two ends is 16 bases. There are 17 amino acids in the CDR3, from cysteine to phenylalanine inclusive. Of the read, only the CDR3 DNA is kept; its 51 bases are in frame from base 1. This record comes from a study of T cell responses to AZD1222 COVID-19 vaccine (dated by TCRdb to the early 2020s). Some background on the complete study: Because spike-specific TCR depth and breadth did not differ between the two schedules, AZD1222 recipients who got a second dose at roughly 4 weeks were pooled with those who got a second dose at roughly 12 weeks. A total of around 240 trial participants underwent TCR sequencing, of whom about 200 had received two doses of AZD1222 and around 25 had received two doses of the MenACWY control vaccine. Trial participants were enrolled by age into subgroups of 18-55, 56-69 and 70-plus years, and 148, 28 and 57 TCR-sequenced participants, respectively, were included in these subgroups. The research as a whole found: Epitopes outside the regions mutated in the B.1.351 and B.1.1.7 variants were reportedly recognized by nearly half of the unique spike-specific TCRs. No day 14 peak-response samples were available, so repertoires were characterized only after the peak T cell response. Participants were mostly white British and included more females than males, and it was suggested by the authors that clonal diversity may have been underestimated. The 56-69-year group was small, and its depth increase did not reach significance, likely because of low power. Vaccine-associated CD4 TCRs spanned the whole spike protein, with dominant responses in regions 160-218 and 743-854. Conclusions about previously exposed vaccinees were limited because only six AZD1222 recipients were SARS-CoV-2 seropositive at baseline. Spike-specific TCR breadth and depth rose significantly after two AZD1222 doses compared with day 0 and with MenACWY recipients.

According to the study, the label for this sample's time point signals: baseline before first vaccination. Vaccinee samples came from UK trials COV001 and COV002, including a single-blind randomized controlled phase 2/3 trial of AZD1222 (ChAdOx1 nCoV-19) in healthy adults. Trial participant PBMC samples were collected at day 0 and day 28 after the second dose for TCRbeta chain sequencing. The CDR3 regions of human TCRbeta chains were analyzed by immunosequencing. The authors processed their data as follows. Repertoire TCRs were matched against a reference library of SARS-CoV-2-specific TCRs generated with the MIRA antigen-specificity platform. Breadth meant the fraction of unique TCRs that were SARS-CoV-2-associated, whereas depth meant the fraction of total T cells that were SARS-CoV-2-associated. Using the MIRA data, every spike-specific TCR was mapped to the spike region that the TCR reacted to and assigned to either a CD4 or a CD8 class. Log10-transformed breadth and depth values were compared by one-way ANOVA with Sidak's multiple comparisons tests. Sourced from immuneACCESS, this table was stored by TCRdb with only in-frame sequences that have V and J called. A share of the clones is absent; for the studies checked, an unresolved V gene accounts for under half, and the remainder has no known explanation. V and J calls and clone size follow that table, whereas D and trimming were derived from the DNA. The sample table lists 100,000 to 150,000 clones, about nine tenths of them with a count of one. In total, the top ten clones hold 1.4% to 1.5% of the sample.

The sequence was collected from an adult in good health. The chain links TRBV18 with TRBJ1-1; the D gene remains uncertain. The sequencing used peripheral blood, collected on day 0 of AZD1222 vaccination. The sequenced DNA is TGTGCCAGCTCACCACGCGGCTTGGAGCGAGCGAACACTGAAGCTTTCTTT. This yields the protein CASSPRGLERANTEAFF.